Listed below are T cell receptor beta chains from one sample, sequenced in a study of cytomegalovirus exposure and HLA in healthy donors. Sequencing was performed with immunoSEQ multiplex PCR; in TCRdb, only in-frame clones are kept and a portion is missing. Of about 140,000 clones listed, 66% are singletons. Sequenced input: PBMCs. All receptors derive from a woman aged 55-75 years in good health and CMV-seronegative. Both conserved end residues are part of each CDR3. A D gene is named only where the DNA matches it firmly. For some rows the clone size is stated as once, few or many, or as a class when expanded; others skip it.

-	TRBJ2-5	TRBV9	11	-	CATARGETQYF	TGTGCCACCGCCCGAGGAGAGACCCAGTACTTC
TRBD1	TRBJ2-4	TRBV5-1	18	-	CASSRRGHDILAKNIQYF	TGCGCCAGCAGCCGCAGGGGGCATGACATATTAGCCAAAAACATTCAGTACTTC
TRBD2	TRBJ2-7	TRBV7-2	15	-	CASSLAGTSAYEQYF	TGTGCCAGCAGCTTAGCCGGGACTAGCGCCTACGAGCAGTACTTC
TRBD2	TRBJ2-3	TRBV2	18	-	CASTIGLVSWDRTDTQYF	TGTGCCAGCACCATAGGACTAGTATCTTGGGATCGCACAGATACGCAGTATTTT
TRBD2	TRBJ2-1	TRBV29-1	11	-	CSAQAGYEQFF	TGCAGCGCTCAAGCGGGATATGAGCAGTTCTTC
-	TRBJ1-1	TRBV9	16	few	CASSAPGLDPNTEAFF	TGTGCCAGCAGCGCGCCGGGTCTTGATCCGAACACTGAAGCTTTCTTT
-	TRBJ2-7	TRBV10-3	11	few	CAISVTDEQYF	TGTGCCATCAGTGTAACTGACGAGCAGTACTTC
TRBD1	TRBJ2-2	TRBV19	14	few	CASRSTGYTGELFF	TGTGCCAGTAGGTCGACAGGGTACACCGGGGAGCTGTTTTTT
-	TRBJ1-3	TRBV9	14	-	CASSVDGSGNTIYF	TGTGCCAGCAGCGTAGACGGCTCTGGAAACACCATATATTTT
-	TRBJ1-2	TRBV25-1	14	-	CASSVSSGVYGYTF	TGTGCCAGCAGTGTTTCCTCAGGGGTCTATGGCTACACCTTC
TRBD2	TRBJ2-5	TRBV28	15	-	CASSTLAGGRETQYF	TGTGCCAGCAGCACCTTAGCGGGAGGGCGGGAGACCCAGTACTTC
TRBD2	TRBJ2-1	TRBV19	17	-	CASSAPRREIPSGEQFF	TGTGCCAGTAGTGCTCCGAGGCGGGAGATCCCCTCAGGAGAGCAGTTCTTC
-	TRBJ1-2	TRBV5-1	14	few	CASSPESTTYGYTF	TGCGCCAGCAGCCCGGAGTCTACCACATATGGCTACACCTTC
TRBD2	TRBJ2-3	TRBV5-6	15	-	CASSLETSGWDTQYF	TGTGCCAGCAGCCTGGAGACTAGCGGGTGGGATACGCAGTATTTT